One T cell receptor (beta chain) is described in this entry. Germline assignment: CDR1 SEHNR and CDR2 FQNEAQ (reference sequence). The length of the CDR3 is 15 residues. The J segment lost 4 bases and the V segment lost 4 bases, leaving 8 bases of the junction unmatched. This record belongs to a study of blood T cell repertoires in COVID-19. Study as a whole: The United States, Italy and Spain supplied acute and convalescent COVID-19 samples. T cells, B-cell-depleted T cells, or PBMCs supplied cDNA or gDNA.

Authors' data handling: Amplification of reference gene primers provided the estimated nucleated cell counts. Produced via immunoSEQ multiplex PCR; TCRdb's table is partial and in-frame only. V and J calls plus clone size are reproduced from that table; the DNA served to infer D and trimming. The sample holds about 170,000 clones, 83% seen once. The source material was peripheral blood. This chain uses TRBV7-9 with TRBJ1-2; 8 bases are a match to TRBD1. This sequence originates from a woman aged 80 or older with acute or convalescent COVID-19. CDR3 bases: TGTGCCAGCAGCTCACTCAGGGGGCACACCTATGGCTACACCTTC. Protein: CASSSLRGHTYGYTF.